These 15 T cell receptor beta chains were all obtained from the same sample, sequenced in a study of shared clonotypes between healthy human individuals. Using immunoSEQ multiplex PCR, the repertoire was profiled, and TCRdb retains in-frame clones only, with some absent. The repertoire has 950,000 to 1,100,000 clones, about four fifths of them found once; the top ten carry 0.6% to 0.7%. The specimen sequenced was memory CD4+ T cells from PBMCs. The subset is: CD45RA-negative fraction. The receptors shown here come from a man between 18 and 29 years old in good health. Some clones in this sample may be carry-over from other donors' samples.

This rearrangement joins TRBV30 to TRBJ2-2; tentative D call: TRBD2 (5 bases). The CDR3 has 15 residues. CDR1 and CDR2 from the germline V gene are GTSNPN and SVGIG (reference sequence). V gave up 2 bases and J gave up 3 bases, with 13 bases separating them. The CDR3 loop is CAWSYDIGDTGELFF. CDR3 coding DNA: TGTGCCTGGAGTTACGACATCGGGGACACCGGGGAGCTGTTTTTT.

The table lists this clone with a few counts. The likely explanation is a read error, given a far larger clone one base away. CDR3 sequence: CSVQNIEAFF. The CDR3 nucleotides read TGCAGCGTTCAGAACATTGAAGCTTTCTTT. The V call is TRBV29-1, the J call TRBJ1-1, with D hard to call. Germline V CDR1 and CDR2: SQVTM, ANQGSEA. The CDR3 covers 10 residues.

The V gene is TRBV2, the J gene TRBJ2-3; no clear D. Germline V gives CDR1 SNHLY, CDR2 FYNNEI. V was shortened by 7 bases and J by 6 bases, with 11 bases between the two germline ends. CDR3 length: 12 amino acids. CDR3 amino acids: CASTLQLDTQYF. Here the CDR3 DNA reads TGTGCCAGCACCTTACAGCTGGATACGCAGTATTTT.

This clone is a singleton in its sample. This chain joins TRBV29-1 and TRBJ1-5; D remains ambiguous. V was shortened by 4 bases and J by 3 bases, with 7 bases between the two germline ends. The CDR3 has 12 residues. Germline V gene lookup returns CDR1 SQVTM and CDR2 ANQGSEA. This chain's CDR3 is CSVGGTNQPQHF. For the CDR3, the DNA is TGCAGCGTTGGCGGTACCAATCAGCCCCAGCATTTT.

This clone was recorded only once. The chain links TRBV28 to TRBJ1-2; tentatively, D is TRBD1 (5 bases). The germline CDR1 and CDR2 sequences are MDHEN and SYDVKM. CDR3 length: 13 amino acids. Trimming shortened V by 5 bases and J by 2 bases, and 9 bases separated the two germline ends. CDR3 DNA sequence: TGTGCCAGCAGTGACAGCCCAAACTATGGCTACACCTTC. Residues: CASSDSPNYGYTF.

This CDR3 is CASIQSGTGPEAFF. CDR3 nucleotides: TGTGCCAGTATCCAAAGCGGGACAGGGCCTGAAGCTTTCTTT. The rearrangement links TRBV19 to TRBJ1-1, with TRBD1 matching over 9 bases. The CDR3 has 14 amino acids. Germline V gene data show CDR1 as LNHDA and CDR2 as SQIVND (reference sequence). The ends lost 7 bases at V and 6 bases at J; junction bases unmatched: 9. Full variable domain (missing parts from reference TRBV19 and TRBJ1-1): DGGITQSPKYLFRKEGQNVTLSCEQNLNHDAMYWYRQDPGQGLRLIYYSQIVNDFQKGDIAEGYSVSREKKESFPLTVTSAQKNPTAFYLCASIQSGTGPEAFFGQGTRLTVV.

About this clone itself: A far larger clone is only one base removed, so a read error is likely. The chain uses TRBV7-9 and TRBJ2-3, with D possibly TRBD2 on 5 matching bases. The CDR3 spans 12 residues. Germline V gives CDR1 SEHNR, CDR2 FQNEAQ (reference sequence). V was pared by 5 bases and J by 2 bases, with 5 bases between. CDR3 DNA: TGTGCCAGCAGCCGGGACACAGATACGCAGTATTTT. This gives the protein CASSRDTDTQYF. Variable domain in full (rest from reference TRBV7-9 and TRBJ2-3): DTGVSQNPRHKITKRGQNVTFRCDPISEHNRLYWYRQTLGQGPEFLTYFQNEAQLEKSRLLSDRFSAERPKGSFSTLEIQRTEQGDSAMYLCASSRDTDTQYFGPGTRLTVL.

The V and J genes are TRBV28 and TRBJ2-7; D is unclear. The germline V gene encodes CDR1 MDHEN and CDR2 SYDVKM. Trimming removed 6 bases from V and 6 bases from J, with 21 bases in between. The CDR3 is made up of 15 amino acids. CDR3 coding DNA: TGTGCCAGCAGCCTACAAGGAAACGGTCATGGCGAGCAGTACTTC. Protein product: CASSLQGNGHGEQYF.

The chain links TRBV18 to TRBJ2-7; the match to TRBD1 covers 7 bases. V lost 5 bases to trimming and J lost 4 bases; unmatched junction nucleotides: 11. The germline gives CDR1 KGHSH, CDR2 LQKENI. The CDR3 has 15 residues. This CDR3 reads CASSAGTAVGYEQYF. The CDR3 nucleotides read TGTGCCAGCTCAGCCGGGACAGCCGTGGGGTACGAGCAGTACTTC.

This chain links TRBV7-2 with TRBJ2-7, with 10 nucleotides matching TRBD1. The CDR3 extends over 14 amino acids. V was pared by 7 bases and J by 2 bases, with 5 bases of the junction left unmatched. Germline V gene sequence: CDR1 SGHTA, CDR2 FQGNSA. Here the CDR3 DNA reads TGTGCCAGCACCTCAGGGACAGGGGCCTACGAGCAGTACTTC. Translation: CASTSGTGAYEQYF.

V gene TRBV19 combines with J gene TRBJ1-2; no definite D call. The CDR3 consists of 12 residues. Germline CDR1 LNHDA, CDR2 SQIVND (reference sequence). Trimming pared 5 bases from V and 5 bases from J, leaving 9 bases between. The CDR3 sequence: CASSWAAYGYTF. The CDR3 DNA follows: TGTGCCAGTAGTTGGGCGGCTTATGGCTACACCTTC.

As DNA, the CDR3 is TGTGCCAGCTCACCCCCCAGACGTACTATACTTGAAGCTTTCTTT. Amino acid sequence: CASSPPRRTILEAFF. The V gene is TRBV18, the J gene TRBJ1-1; D is ambiguous. This CDR3 is 15 amino acids long. The V gene's germline CDR1 is KGHSH and CDR2 LQKENI. V lost 3 bases, J lost 7 bases, and 18 bases lay in between.

The rearrangement uses TRBV29-1 and TRBJ2-7, with D hard to call. The germline gives CDR1 SQVTM, CDR2 ANQGSEA. Between the trimmed V and J ends, which lost 4 bases and 0 bases, there was a span of 10 bases. The CDR3 is 13 amino acids. The CDR3, as DNA: TGCAGCGTTGTGGCGACACTCTCCTACGAGCAGTACTTC. Protein: CSVVATLSYEQYF.

The rearrangement joins TRBV7-9 to TRBJ1-4; D unresolved. Germline V gene data show CDR1 as SEHNR and CDR2 as FQNEAQ (reference sequence). This CDR3 is built from 16 residues. V lost 6 bases and J lost 6, with 20 bases in between. The CDR3, as DNA: TGTGCCAGCAGTCAATGGCGGGTTTCTATAGATGAAAAACTGTTTTTT. It specifies CASSQWRVSIDEKLFF.

The chain combines TRBV5-4 with TRBJ2-2, with 8 bases matching TRBD2. V shed 8 bases, J shed 1 base, and the junction held 7 bases outside the gene matches. Germline CDR1 SGHNT, CDR2 YYREEE (reference sequence). The CDR3 is made up of 15 amino acids. This chain's CDR3 is CARGIAGLNTGELFF. As DNA, the CDR3 is TGTGCCAGAGGAATAGCGGGATTGAACACCGGGGAGCTGTTTTTT. The entire variable domain, with the rest obtained from reference TRBV5-4 and TRBJ2-2, is as follows: ETGVTQSPTHLIKTRGQQVTLRCSSQSGHNTVSWYQQALGQGPQFIFQYYREEENGRGNFPPRFSGLQFPNYSSELNVNALELDDSALYLCARGIAGLNTGELFFGEGSRLTVL.